This passage covers 30 T cell receptor beta chains from one sample sequenced in a study of blood T cell repertoires in COVID-19. This table comes from immunoSEQ multiplex PCR, and its TCRdb copy is limited to in-frame clones, with some not included. The table has under 250,000 clones, about 87% seen once. The sequenced sample consisted of peripheral blood. The receptors were sampled from a man aged 25-40 years with COVID-19, enrolled during active disease.

The genes are TRBV28 and TRBJ1-2; 12 bases fit TRBD1. This CDR3 has 16 residues. Germline V gene sequence: CDR1 MDHEN, CDR2 SYDVKM. V lost 5 bases and J lost 6; bases outside the gene matches: 10. CDR3 protein: CASSEAGTGGAHGYTF. CDR3 DNA: TGTGCCAGCAGTGAAGCCGGGACAGGGGGCGCGCATGGCTACACCTTC.

The CDR3, as DNA: TGTGCCATCAGTGAGTCTGGCAACTCCTACAATGAGCAGTTCTTC. This translates into CAISESGNSYNEQFF. V is TRBV10-3 and J is TRBJ2-1; D gene unclear. The V gene's germline CDR1 is ENHRY and CDR2 SYGVKD. The CDR3 has 15 amino acids. Trimming left V 0 bases short and J 0 bases short, with 6 bases between.

This clone has just one count. The chain recombines TRBV3-1 (or the pseudogene TRBV3-2) with TRBJ2-1; no clear D. Germline CDR1 is LGHDT and CDR2 is YNNKEL (reference sequence). The CDR3 is 14 amino acids. The V end was cut by 1 base, the J end by 5 bases, with 9 bases between. This CDR3 reads CASSQVGGDNEQFF. The CDR3 DNA is TGTGCCAGCAGCCAAGTTGGCGGTGACAATGAGCAGTTCTTC.

The chain joins TRBV7-2 to TRBJ2-1; the match to TRBD1 covers 11 bases. V lost 5 bases, J lost 12 bases, and 9 bases stayed unmatched. Germline CDR1 reads SGHTA; CDR2 reads FQGNSA. The CDR3 has 14 residues. The CDR3 region is CASSPRTGGSRQFF. The DNA of the CDR3 is TGTGCCAGCAGCCCGCGGACAGGGGGCTCGCGGCAGTTCTTC.

The rearrangement joins TRBV7-9 to TRBJ2-3; 10 bases are a match to TRBD2. CDR3 length: 16 amino acids. Trimming took 1 base from V and 13 from J; bases not matched to a gene: 14. CDR1 SEHNR and CDR2 FQNEAQ come from the germline V gene (reference sequence). In nucleotides, the CDR3 is TGTGCCAGCAGCTTAGTTAGGACACCCGGGACTAGCGCCGAGTATTTT. This sequence encodes CASSLVRTPGTSAEYF.

This clone was seen more than once but under ten times. The chain couples TRBV5-8 to TRBJ1-3; tentative D call: TRBD1 (5 bases). V was cut by 0 bases and J by 3 bases, with 10 bases left in between. CDR1 and CDR2 (germline): SGHTS, YDEGEE. The CDR3 is made up of 15 amino acids. CDR3 region: CASSLGDSVGNTIYF. CDR3 DNA: TGTGCCAGCAGCTTGGGCGACAGTGTTGGAAACACCATATATTTT.

V gene TRBV18 combines with J gene TRBJ1-5; D gene ambiguous. The CDR3 is 15 amino acids. The V end was cut by 3 bases, the J end by 1 base, with 10 bases between. Per germline, CDR1 KGHSH and CDR2 LQKENI. CDR3 sequence (DNA): TGTGCCAGCTCACCCACGGCGGAAAGCAATCAGCCCCAGCATTTT. The encoded protein is CASSPTAESNQPQHF.

The chain is built from TRBV19 and TRBJ1-4; 9 bases agree with TRBD1. This CDR3 region has 13 residues. The germline V gene encodes CDR1 LNHDA and CDR2 SQIVND (reference sequence). V lost 6 bases to trimming and J lost 7 bases; unmatched junction nucleotides: 3. Here the CDR3 DNA reads TGTGCCAGTAGCTGGACAGGGGTTGAAAAACTGTTTTTT. Translating gives CASSWTGVEKLFF. The full variable domain, rest sourced from reference TRBV19 and TRBJ1-4, is DGGITQSPKYLFRKEGQNVTLSCEQNLNHDAMYWYRQDPGQGLRLIYYSQIVNDFQKGDIAEGYSVSREKKESFPLTVTSAQKNPTAFYLCASSWTGVEKLFFGSGTQLSVL.

This rearrangement joins TRBV24-1 to TRBJ2-3; 8 positions match TRBD1. The CDR3 is 16 residues long. V shed 5 bases and J 3 bases; nucleotides not matched to a gene: 9. CDR1 is KGHDR and CDR2 is SFDVKD in the germline V gene. The CDR3 protein is CATSAKQGVGTDTQYF. In DNA form, the CDR3 reads TGTGCCACCAGTGCTAAACAGGGGGTCGGGACAGATACGCAGTATTTT.

The chain couples TRBV4-2 to TRBJ1-4; D is ambiguous. Trimming stripped 0 bases from V and 3 bases from J, with 8 bases between. CDR1 is LGHNA and CDR2 is YNFKEQ in the germline V gene. This CDR3 has 15 residues. The CDR3 spells CASSQDRTANEKLFF. The CDR3 DNA reads as TGTGCCAGCAGCCAAGATCGCACAGCTAATGAAAAACTGTTTTTT.

The chain uses TRBV27 and TRBJ2-1; 11 nucleotides match TRBD2. CDR3 length: 16 amino acids. Germline loops: CDR1 MNHEY, CDR2 SMNVEV (reference sequence). The junction had 8 bases not matched to a gene; V was cut back by 6 bases and J by 4 bases. CDR3 sequence: CASSQLAGGLYNEQFF. CDR3 nucleotides: TGTGCCAGCAGCCAATTAGCGGGAGGGCTATACAATGAGCAGTTCTTC.

The chain combines TRBV28 with TRBJ1-1; D is uncertain. V was cut by 6 bases and J by 0 bases, with 14 bases left in between. Germline V lookup: CDR1 MDHEN, CDR2 SYDVKM. This CDR3 spans 15 amino acids. The CDR3 reads CASRPPLGLNTEAFF. The CDR3 bases are TGTGCCAGCAGACCCCCCCTCGGTTTGAACACTGAAGCTTTCTTT. Together with reference TRBV28 and TRBJ1-1, the CDR3 gives the full variable domain: DVKVTQSSRYLVKRTGEKVFLECVQDMDHENMFWYRQDPGLGLRLIYFSYDVKMKEKGDIPEGYSVSREKKERFSLILESASTNQTSMYLCASRPPLGLNTEAFFGQGTRLTVV.

V is TRBV3-1 (or the pseudogene TRBV3-2) and J is TRBJ1-1, with a weak D call TRBD1 (5 bases). This CDR3 region has 16 residues. V was trimmed by 0 bases and J by 1 base, leaving 12 bases between them. CDR1 and CDR2 (germline): LGHDT, YNNKEL (reference sequence). The CDR3 sequence: CASSQDRGVTNTEAFF. The CDR3 nucleotides read TGTGCCAGCAGCCAAGATCGGGGGGTGACGAACACTGAAGCTTTCTTT.

The gene calls are TRBV11-1 and TRBJ2-5, with 11 bases aligning to TRBD2. CDR3 length: 18 amino acids. V shed 0 bases, J shed 4 bases, and the junction held 10 bases outside the gene matches. Per the germline V gene, CDR1 is SGHAT and CDR2 is FQDESV (reference sequence). This chain's CDR3 is CASSLAFSRLAGGETQYF. The CDR3 DNA sequence: TGTGCCAGCAGCTTAGCCTTCTCGAGGCTAGCGGGAGGAGAGACCCAGTACTTC.

The genes are TRBV9 and TRBJ2-2; TRBD2 aligns across 8 bases. Per the germline V gene, CDR1 is SGDLS and CDR2 is YYNGEE. The V segment lost 2 bases and the J segment 1 base; nucleotides outside the gene matches: 4. CDR3 size: 16 residues. The CDR3 sequence: CASSVGTSWNTGELFF. Here the CDR3 DNA reads TGTGCCAGCAGCGTTGGGACTAGTTGGAACACCGGGGAGCTGTTTTTT.

This clone was detected a few times. The V call is TRBV4-3, the J call TRBJ1-1; 7 bases align to TRBD1. Looked up from germline, CDR1 is LGHNA and CDR2 is YSLEER. Losses at the gene ends were 0 bases for V and 3 bases for J; bases not matched to a gene: 1. This CDR3 spans 14 amino acids. The CDR3 loop reads CASSQDTGDTEAFF. DNA of the CDR3: TGCGCCAGCAGCCAAGATACAGGGGACACTGAAGCTTTCTTT.

The V gene is TRBV28, the J gene TRBJ2-3, with D unclear. There are 15 residues in the CDR3. The V gene's germline CDR1 is MDHEN and CDR2 SYDVKM. The germline V and J ends were trimmed by 8 bases and 0 bases, with 15 bases remaining between them. The CDR3 bases are TGTGCCAGCTCTTCCACTCGTCTTAGCACAGATACGCAGTATTTT. As protein: CASSSTRLSTDTQYF.

The gene calls are TRBV19 and TRBJ1-1; D is unresolved. V was cut by 0 bases and J by 7 bases, with 18 bases left in between. Germline-derived CDR1 and CDR2 are LNHDA and SQIVND (reference sequence). The CDR3 totals 16 residues. CDR3 region: CASSIDPWTELFEAFF. The CDR3, as DNA: TGTGCCAGTAGTATAGACCCCTGGACTGAACTCTTTGAAGCTTTCTTT.

CDR3 region: CASSEVREGYTF. DNA of the CDR3: TGTGCCAGCAGTGAAGTGAGGGAAGGCTACACCTTC. The rearrangement links TRBV6-1 to TRBJ1-2; no clear D. Deletions cut 1 base from V and 8 bases from J, with 8 bases between. Germline V gene lookup returns CDR1 MNHNS and CDR2 SASEGT. This CDR3 region has 12 residues.

This chain uses TRBV6-5 with TRBJ1-3, with D hard to call. In germline, CDR1 is MNHEY, CDR2 SVGAGI. Trimming pared 2 bases from V and 0 bases from J, leaving 5 bases between. There are 14 residues in the CDR3. CDR3 loop: CASSYGSSGNTIYF. The CDR3 DNA reads as TGTGCCAGCAGTTACGGGAGCTCTGGAAACACCATATATTTT.

The gene calls are TRBV18 and TRBJ1-1, with 9 bases fitting TRBD1. Germline-derived CDR1 and CDR2 are KGHSH and LQKENI. This CDR3 is 13 amino acids long. V was clipped by 3 bases and J by 8 bases; unmatched bases: 4. CDR3 nucleotides: TGTGCCAGCTCACCCGAACAGGGGGCGGAAGCTTTCTTT. Protein product: CASSPEQGAEAFF.

V usage is TRBV6-5 and J usage is TRBJ1-2; D is undetermined. The CDR3 is 13 residues long. V lost 2 bases and J 6 bases, leaving 10 bases between the germline ends. Per germline, CDR1 MNHEY and CDR2 SVGAGI. The CDR3 nucleotides read TGTGCCAGCAGTTACACGTCAGCGGATGGCTACACCTTC. It codes for CASSYTSADGYTF.

This clone was recorded once. This chain uses TRBV5-1 with TRBJ2-7; the match to TRBD1 covers 7 bases. The CDR3 consists of 14 residues. Germline CDR1 SGHRS, CDR2 YFSETQ. V lost 0 bases and J lost 2; bases outside the gene matches: 2. The CDR3 reads CASSLVGQPYEQYF. The CDR3 DNA is TGCGCCAGCAGCTTGGTGGGACAGCCCTACGAGCAGTACTTC.

The chain has TRBV28 and TRBJ1-6; D gene uncertain. The germline gives CDR1 MDHEN, CDR2 SYDVKM. V lost 7 bases and J 5 bases, leaving 12 bases between the germline ends. The CDR3 runs 14 residues. Written as DNA, the CDR3 is TGTGCCAGCATCCTAGACCGGGATAATTCACCCCTCCACTTT. Protein sequence: CASILDRDNSPLHF.

The chain employs TRBV9 and TRBJ2-7; 7 bases are shared with TRBD1. Per germline, CDR1 SGDLS and CDR2 YYNGEE. The junction had 6 bases not matched to a gene; V was cut back by 4 bases and J by 2 bases. The CDR3 is 14 amino acids. CDR3 nucleotide sequence: TGTGCCAGCAGCTCCCGGGACAGCCCCTACGAGCAGTACTTC. It codes for CASSSRDSPYEQYF.

The CDR3 spells CASSGSRGLNNSPLHF. CDR3 DNA sequence: TGTGCCAGCAGTGGCAGCAGGGGGCTGAATAATTCACCCCTCCACTTT. The genes are TRBV2 and TRBJ1-6; 8 nucleotides match TRBD1. Germline CDR1 and CDR2: SNHLY and FYNNEI. V lost 4 bases to trimming and J lost 5 bases; unmatched junction nucleotides: 7. This CDR3 contains 16 residues. Together with reference TRBV2 and TRBJ1-6, the CDR3 gives the full variable domain: EPEVTQTPSHQVTQMGQEVILRCVPISNHLYFYWYRQILGQKVEFLVSFYNNEISEKSEIFDDQFSVERPDGSNFTLKIRSTKLEDSAMYFCASSGSRGLNNSPLHFGNGTRLTVT.

This rearrangement joins TRBV18 to TRBJ2-3; a possible D gene is TRBD1 (6 bases). The V end was cut by 5 bases, the J end by 5 bases, with 11 bases between. The CDR3 extends over 13 amino acids. CDR1 and CDR2 from the germline V gene are KGHSH and LQKENI. The CDR3 reads CASSGRGQDTQYF. The CDR3, as DNA: TGTGCCAGCTCAGGAAGGGGACAAGATACGCAGTATTTT.

About this clone itself: At one of its ends the junction is not consistent with the germline gene, which may arise from a read error. The rearrangement uses TRBV5-1 and TRBJ1-1, with 7 bases identical to TRBD1. Germline V gives CDR1 SGHRS, CDR2 YFSETQ. This CDR3 has 14 amino acids. CDR3 loop: CAGSRQGGIPEAFF. In DNA form, the CDR3 reads TGCGCCGGCAGCCGACAGGGAGGAATCCCTGAAGCTTTCTTT. Drawing the rest from reference TRBV5-1 and TRBJ1-1, the complete variable domain is KAGVTQTPRYLIKTRGQQVTLSCSPISGHRSVSWYQQTPGQGLQFLFEYFSETQRNKGNFPGRFSGRQFSNSRSEMNVSTLELGDSALYLCAGSRQGGIPEAFFGQGTRLTVV.

The chain couples TRBV4-2 to TRBJ2-3; tentatively, D is TRBD2 (6 bases). Germline V gene data show CDR1 as LGHNA and CDR2 as YNFKEQ. The CDR3 is made up of 13 amino acids. Deletions cut 0 bases from V and 9 bases from J, with 10 bases between. CDR3 in DNA: TGTGCCAGCAGCCAAGACCGTGGGGGGACGCAGTATTTT. Protein product: CASSQDRGGTQYF.

The J gene is TRBJ2-2, the V gene TRBV7-2; possibly TRBD1 for D (6 bases). CDR1 and CDR2 from the germline V gene are SGHTA and FQGNSA. V dropped 1 base and J dropped 2 bases, with 14 bases sitting between them. This CDR3 has 17 amino acids. Written as DNA, the CDR3 is TGTGCCAGCAGCTTAGAGGTTTGGGGGCATAACACCGGGGAGCTGTTTTTT. Its translation is CASSLEVWGHNTGELFF.